This T cell receptor beta chain was captured in a study of T cell repertoires in cytomegalovirus infection. As for the study in general: Recently identified HLA-C-restricted CMV epitopes were among the peptides used. Based on public TCR beta signatures, there were indications of CMV infection and of a matching HLA type. Overall study results and limits: The cumulative frequency of public TCR beta families identified carriers of CMV plus the relevant HLA. What dominated the ex vivo response were HLA-C-restricted CMV-specific TCR beta clonotypes.

With respect to this clonotype: The antigen remains undetermined.

TCRdb analysed the reads with MiXCR anew, one entry per CDR3 protein. Among 570,000 or so distinct CDR3 sequences listed, 35% to 50% were seen once. The CDR3 is 15 amino acids. Germline assignment: CDR1 MNHGY and CDR2 SAAAGT. V dropped 6 bases and J dropped 3; count of bases not matched to a gene: 7. The source was cultured PBMCs, collected from culture after CMV antigen stimulation. This TCR came from a human donor in good health (CMV status not recorded). Some clones in this sample may be carry-over from other donors' samples. V is TRBV6-8 and J is TRBJ2-3; 9 bases fit TRBD1. CDR3 sequence reads: CASSHTGGATDTQYF. DNA for the CDR3: TGTGCCAGCAGCCACACAGGGGGCGCGACAGATACGCAGTATTTT.